This note documents a single T cell receptor beta chain sequence. Its target is unknown. The data stem from a study of cytomegalovirus exposure and HLA in healthy donors. Points from the study as a whole: There was a cluster of highly shared sequence variants that was likely a sequencing artifact. Cytomegalovirus association was listed for 170 or so TCR beta chains.

PCR amplification relied on 60 Vbeta primers (plus 13 Jbeta primers). How the authors handled the data: It was a later analysis that counted around 85 million unique TCR beta chains, of which some 9.9 million were shared. Sequenced by immunoSEQ multiplex PCR; TCRdb stores in-frame clones only, minus some. The V and J calls and the clone size are those of that table, but D and trimming were determined from the DNA. The table lists about 190,000 clones, approximately 80% of them singletons, with less than 15% in the top ten. CDR3 size: 12 residues. Germline V gene lookup returns CDR1 SNHLY and CDR2 FYNNEI. V shed 6 bases and J shed 9 bases, with 12 bases lying between them.

V and J are TRBV2 and TRBJ1-5; D unclear. The sequenced sample was PBMCs. This sequence originates from a woman aged 30 to 39 in good health and CMV-seropositive. In DNA, the CDR3 is TGTGCCAGCAGCCCCGCCCGGGGGCCCCAGCATTTT. Protein sequence: CASSPARGPQHF.